Below, 26 T cell receptor beta chains from the same sample are listed, as sequenced in a study of T cell repertoires in cytomegalovirus infection. No antigen has been identified for these receptors. In TCRdb, the reads were re-called with MiXCR into one record per CDR3 protein. The sample carries about half a million distinct CDR3 sequences, 33% recorded once. This specimen was cultured PBMCs, taken from culture after CMV antigen stimulation. Receptors were obtained from a human donor in good health (CMV status not recorded). Some clones in this sample may be carry-over from other donors' samples.

The V gene is TRBV7-2, the J gene TRBJ2-1, with 7 nucleotides matching TRBD2. The CDR3 covers 16 residues. V was clipped by 5 bases and J by 7 bases; unmatched bases: 14. CDR1 and CDR2 (germline): SGHTA, FQGNSA. The CDR3 region has the DNA TGTGCCAGCAGCACCCCCGGGACTACCCGCAGGAATGAGCAGTTCTTC. Protein product: CASSTPGTTRRNEQFF. The full variable domain, completed using reference TRBV7-2 and TRBJ2-1, is GAGVSQSPSNKVTEKGKDVELRCDPISGHTALYWYRQSLGQGLEFLIYFQGNSAPDKSGLPSDRFSAERTGGSVSTLTIQRTQQEDSAVYLCASSTPGTTRRNEQFFGPGTRLTVL.

This clonotype was detected many times. J is TRBJ2-5 and V is TRBV7-3; tentative D call: TRBD1 (6 bases). CDR1 and CDR2 from the germline V gene are SGHTA and FQGTGA. V was shortened by 6 bases and J by 2 bases, with 19 bases between the two germline ends. The CDR3 totals 16 residues. The CDR3 DNA follows: TGTGCCAGCAGTCTTGGGCCTTGGGGACAACAAGAGACCCAGTACTTC. It yields the protein CASSLGPWGQQETQYF. The entire variable domain, with the rest obtained from reference TRBV7-3 and TRBJ2-5, is as follows: GAGVSQTPSNKVTEKGKYVELRCDPISGHTALYWYRQSLGQGPEFLIYFQGTGAADDSGLPNDRFFAVRPEGSVSTLKIQRTERGDSAVYLCASSLGPWGQQETQYFGPGTRLLVL.

Ten or more counts support this clonotype. The rearrangement joins TRBV7-2 to TRBJ2-1, with D perhaps matching TRBD1 or TRBD2 (5 bases each). V was trimmed by 2 bases and J by 5 bases, leaving 13 bases between them. Germline V lookup: CDR1 SGHTA, CDR2 FQGNSA. The CDR3 is made up of 15 amino acids. DNA for the CDR3: TGTGCCAGCAGCTTATGGGACGGAGGAAACAATGAGCAGTTCTTC. Amino acids: CASSLWDGGNNEQFF. The full variable domain, its missing parts supplied by reference TRBV7-2 and TRBJ2-1, is GAGVSQSPSNKVTEKGKDVELRCDPISGHTALYWYRQSLGQGLEFLIYFQGNSAPDKSGLPSDRFSAERTGGSVSTLTIQRTQQEDSAVYLCASSLWDGGNNEQFFGPGTRLTVL.

V usage is TRBV28 and J usage is TRBJ2-7, with 9 bases lining up with TRBD1. The CDR3 consists of 15 residues. Germline V lookup: CDR1 MDHEN, CDR2 SYDVKM. After removal of 4 bases from V and 5 bases from J, the junction contained 9 bases not matched to a gene. As DNA, the CDR3 is TGTGCCAGCAGTTCAATCTACAGGGGGCCGGACGAGCAGTACTTC. Protein product: CASSSIYRGPDEQYF.

This clonotype was seen more than once but under ten times. The rearrangement uses TRBV6-2 or TRBV6-3 and TRBJ1-5, with 8 bases identical to TRBD1. V trimming: 6 bases; J trimming: 1 base; junction bases outside the gene matches: 8. The CDR3 totals 16 residues. The V gene's germline CDR1 is MNHEY and CDR2 SVGEGT. CDR3 DNA: TGTGCCAGCAGAACCGGACAGGGTAGGAGCAATCAGCCCCAGCATTTT. Protein product: CASRTGQGRSNQPQHF.

In DNA form, the CDR3 reads TGCGCCAGCAGCCCGGGGGACTACTACAATGAGCAGTTCTTC. Amino acid sequence: CASSPGDYYNEQFF. J is TRBJ2-1 and V is TRBV4-3, with 7 positions matching TRBD2. CDR3 length equals 14 residues. J gave up 3 bases and V 4 bases, and 3 bases lay outside the gene matches. Germline V lookup: CDR1 LGHNA, CDR2 YSLEER.

The gene calls are TRBV29-1 and TRBJ2-2; possible D gene TRBD2, 5 bases. The length of the CDR3 is 19 residues. The germline V gene has CDR1 SQVTM and CDR2 ANQGSEA. The V and J ends lost 1 base and 4 bases respectively, with 25 bases between them. The CDR3 DNA reads TGCAGCGTTGAAGTCCCAGGCCTGCTGGGGAGAAGTCCCACCGGGGAGCTGTTTTTT. It yields the protein CSVEVPGLLGRSPTGELFF.

The chain carries TRBV7-2 and TRBJ2-5; D not resolved. Germline V gives CDR1 SGHTA, CDR2 FQGNSA. V was clipped by 2 bases and J by 1 base, with 14 bases between them. This CDR3 comprises 16 residues. In nucleotides, the CDR3 is TGTGCCAGCAGCTTAACGATTGGCCTCGGCCAAGAGACCCAGTACTTC. Translation: CASSLTIGLGQETQYF.

There are a few counts of this clonotype. This chain joins TRBV19 and TRBJ2-2; 7 bases agree with TRBD1. The CDR3 is 16 residues long. CDR1 is LNHDA, CDR2 SQIVND, per germline (reference sequence). Trimming at V came to 2 bases and at J to 6 bases, leaving 9 bases not matched to a gene. CDR3 residues: CASSIPRQGSPGELFF. In DNA form, the CDR3 reads TGTGCCAGTAGTATACCCCGACAGGGATCGCCCGGGGAGCTGTTTTTT.

The chain uses TRBV28 and TRBJ2-5, with 7 bases matching TRBD2. V was clipped by 1 base and J by 6 bases; unmatched bases: 8. The CDR3 has 15 residues. Germline V gene data show CDR1 as MDHEN and CDR2 as SYDVKM. As DNA, the CDR3 is TGTGCCAGCAGTTTATCCGCAAGCGGGACCAAGACCCAGTACTTC. Its translation: CASSLSASGTKTQYF.

The gene calls are TRBV28 and TRBJ2-1; D call uncertain. CDR3 length: 16 residues. Trimming shortened V by 4 bases and J by 8 bases, and 21 bases separated the two germline ends. CDR1 is MDHEN and CDR2 is SYDVKM in the germline V gene. The CDR3 sequence is CASSYPTAAIADEQFF. The CDR3 nucleotides are TGTGCCAGCAGTTACCCCACCGCTGCCATAGCCGATGAGCAGTTCTTC.

The chain recombines TRBV6-5 with TRBJ2-5; D call uncertain. This CDR3 comprises 14 residues. Trimming removed 2 bases at V and 6 bases at J, with 13 bases between. Germline values: CDR1 MNHEY, CDR2 SVGAGI. The CDR3, as DNA: TGTGCCAGCAGTTACGGCGGCAGCCAGAAGACCCAGTACTTC. Encoded protein: CASSYGGSQKTQYF.

V usage is TRBV6-1 and J usage is TRBJ2-1; the match to TRBD2 covers 13 bases. The CDR3 runs 20 residues. In germline, CDR1 is MNHNS, CDR2 SASEGT. The trim removed 5 bases at V and 6 bases at J, leaving 19 bases unmatched. This chain's CDR3 is CASSRPRLAGGSISGNEQFF. The CDR3, as DNA: TGTGCCAGCAGTAGACCTAGACTAGCGGGAGGCTCCATCTCTGGCAATGAGCAGTTCTTC.

This clonotype was counted many times. This chain links TRBV7-2 with TRBJ2-5; D call uncertain. This CDR3 comprises 13 residues. CDR1 SGHTA and CDR2 FQGNSA come from the germline V gene. V was clipped by 0 bases and J by 0 bases, with 2 bases between them. CDR3 bases: TGTGCCAGCAGCTTAGCGGACCAAGAGACCCAGTACTTC. Its protein product is CASSLADQETQYF.

Only a few counts were recorded for this clonotype. The chain couples TRBV4-3 to TRBJ1-1; 8 bases are shared with TRBD1. The V gene end was trimmed by 0 bases and the J gene end by 5 bases; junction bases not matched to a gene: 14. The CDR3 totals 18 residues. The germline V gene encodes CDR1 LGHNA and CDR2 YSLEER. CDR3 protein: CASSQDRQQGVGLTEAFF. CDR3 nucleotides: TGCGCCAGCAGCCAAGATCGGCAACAGGGGGTGGGTTTAACTGAAGCTTTCTTT.

The sample holds a few counts of this clonotype. The J gene is TRBJ2-5, the V gene TRBV20-1; TRBD2 aligns across 9 bases. The CDR3 contains 17 residues. The V gene's germline CDR1 is DFQATT and CDR2 SNEGSKA (reference sequence). The ends lost 0 bases at V and 5 bases at J; junction bases unmatched: 13. CDR3 coding DNA: TGCAGTGCTAGAGATTGGGCTAGCGGGACTACGCTTGAGACCCAGTACTTC. It is translated as CSARDWASGTTLETQYF.

The V and J genes are TRBV27 and TRBJ2-1, with 8 positions matching TRBD2. J was trimmed by 6 bases and V by 5 bases; bases with no gene match: 12. Germline V gene data show CDR1 as MNHEY and CDR2 as SMNVEV (reference sequence). This CDR3 has 16 residues. The CDR3 loop reads CASSIPLAGGSNEQFF. The CDR3 bases are TGTGCCAGCAGTATACCCCTTGCGGGAGGCTCCAATGAGCAGTTCTTC.

In this sample, this clonotype turned up many times. The chain combines TRBV7-2 with TRBJ2-3, with 14 bases identical to TRBD2. The germline V gene has CDR1 SGHTA and CDR2 FQGNSA. The CDR3 loop spans 14 amino acids. V was clipped by 5 bases and J by 8 bases; unmatched bases: 3. CDR3 in amino acids: CASSPGTSGSTQYF. The CDR3 bases are TGTGCCAGCAGCCCCGGGACTAGCGGGAGTACGCAGTATTTT. Using reference TRBV7-2 and TRBJ2-3 for the parts outside the CDR3, the full variable domain is GAGVSQSPSNKVTEKGKDVELRCDPISGHTALYWYRQSLGQGLEFLIYFQGNSAPDKSGLPSDRFSAERTGGSVSTLTIQRTQQEDSAVYLCASSPGTSGSTQYFGPGTRLTVL.

The genes are TRBV12-3 or TRBV12-4 and TRBJ2-4; D unclear. CDR3 length equals 13 residues. Trimming removed 3 bases at V and 6 bases at J, with 9 bases between. The CDR3 sequence: CASSFSIRNIQYF. Written as DNA, the CDR3 is TGTGCCAGCAGTTTTTCTATCCGAAACATTCAGTACTTC.

The J gene is TRBJ1-5, the V gene TRBV28, with D tentatively TRBD1 (5 bases). This CDR3 region has 14 residues. CDR1 MDHEN and CDR2 SYDVKM come from the germline V gene. V shed 7 bases and J shed 7 bases, with 17 bases lying between them. The CDR3 reads CASIPGGAGQPQHF. As DNA, the CDR3 is TGTGCCAGCATCCCCGGTGGGGCCGGGCAGCCCCAGCATTTT. The variable domain in full, with the rest retrieved from reference TRBV28 and TRBJ1-5, is DVKVTQSSRYLVKRTGEKVFLECVQDMDHENMFWYRQDPGLGLRLIYFSYDVKMKEKGDIPEGYSVSREKKERFSLILESASTNQTSMYLCASIPGGAGQPQHFGDGTRLSIL.

V usage is TRBV11-2 and J usage is TRBJ2-3; D remains ambiguous. The CDR3 covers 12 residues. Germline CDR1 is SGHAT and CDR2 is FQNNGV. V gave up 5 bases and J gave up 8 bases, with 11 bases separating them. CDR3 residues: CASSPRRSTQYF. The CDR3, as DNA: TGTGCCAGCAGCCCTAGACGAAGTACGCAGTATTTT. The full variable domain, in which reference TRBV11-2 and TRBJ2-3 provide the parts outside the CDR3, is EAGVAQSPRYKIIEKRQSVAFWCNPISGHATLYWYQQILGQGPKLLIQFQNNGVVDDSQLPKDRFSAERLKGVDSTLKIQPAKLEDSAVYLCASSPRRSTQYFGPGTRLTVL.

This clonotype was picked up a small number of times. The J gene is TRBJ2-2, the V gene TRBV28, with D tentatively TRBD1 or TRBD2 (8 bases each). This CDR3 region has 19 residues. Germline V gene sequence: CDR1 MDHEN, CDR2 SYDVKM. Trimming cost V 5 bases and J 4 bases, with 26 bases left between them. The DNA of the CDR3 is TGTGCCAGCAGTCCATTTTGGTCAGGGGGCAGCGGGAGCACCGGGGAGCTGTTTTTT. Amino acids: CASSPFWSGGSGSTGELFF.

The rearrangement uses TRBV10-3 and TRBJ2-1, with D perhaps assigned TRBD1 or TRBD2 (6 bases each). CDR3 length equals 16 residues. Per the germline V gene, CDR1 is ENHRY and CDR2 is SYGVKD. Trimming took 7 bases from V and 3 from J, leaving 19 bases between them. The CDR3 loop is CAINRRDTNNYNEQFF. CDR3 sequence (DNA): TGTGCCATCAACCGGAGGGACACCAATAACTACAATGAGCAGTTCTTC.

The chain joins TRBV10-3 to TRBJ1-6; the match to TRBD1 covers 11 bases. CDR3 length: 14 residues. The V gene's germline CDR1 is ENHRY and CDR2 SYGVKD. V lost 6 bases to trimming and J lost 8 bases; unmatched junction nucleotides: 3. The CDR3 DNA reads as TGTGCCATCAGGGGGACAGGGGGGGATTCACCCCTCCACTTT. Translating gives CAIRGTGGDSPLHF.

This clonotype was counted between two and nine times. This chain links TRBV6-4 with TRBJ1-1; D not resolved. The CDR3 totals 13 residues. V lost 0 bases and J lost 5, with 7 bases in between. Germline assignment: CDR1 MRHNA and CDR2 SNTAGT. CDR3 region: CASSDSWGTEAFF. The CDR3 bases are TGTGCCAGCAGTGACTCTTGGGGTACTGAAGCTTTCTTT.

This clonotype came up a few times. This chain links TRBV6-1 with TRBJ1-3; D is unclear. Germline V gene sequence: CDR1 MNHNS, CDR2 SASEGT. The CDR3 runs 16 residues. The germline V and J ends were trimmed by 3 bases and 5 bases, with 17 bases remaining between them. The CDR3 nucleotides read TGTGCCAGCAGTGATTTGTCAGCGTATCCGCGAAACACCATATATTTT. Protein product: CASSDLSAYPRNTIYF.